This T cell receptor (beta chain) was sequenced for a study of molecular identifiers for immune sequencing clone quantification. Study conclusions and caveats: Among 950,000 to 1,000,000 naive cells, as was reported, spiked Jurkat TCR RNA from one cell was detectable.

Germline CDR1 and CDR2: MNHEY and SVGAGI. This CDR3 contains 14 residues. Trimming left V 2 bases short and J 2 bases short, with 10 bases between. Both previously described methods and listed TCR primers were employed to make bulk TCR libraries. TCRdb independently ran MiXCR on the PCR reads; one entry per CDR3 protein. The table shows more than 50,000 distinct CDR3 sequences, with about a fifth occurring only once. Of note for this clonotype: Antigen specificity is unknown.

The chain has TRBV6-5 and TRBJ2-7; D remains unclear. The sequencing sample was made of naive CD8+ T cells from blood, with Jurkat cell RNA spiked in. Subset of the sample: FACS-sorted CD8+CD4-CCR7+CD45RA+ naive T cells. The receptor was derived from a human donor in good health. Some libraries in this study had Jurkat cell RNA spiked in. CDR3 nucleotides: TGTGCCAGCAGTTACGAGGCAGATGCCTACGAGCAGTACTTC. It yields the protein CASSYEADAYEQYF.